Presented here are 14 T cell receptor beta chains from one specimen sequenced in a study of cytomegalovirus exposure and HLA in healthy donors. The primer mix had 60 Vbeta and 13 Jbeta primers. Using immunoSEQ multiplex PCR, the repertoire was profiled, and TCRdb retains in-frame clones only, with some absent. The table shows around 140,000 clones, with approximately 79% occurring only once. The material sequenced was PBMCs. The receptor set was obtained from a male donor in good health and CMV-seronegative.

This clone was observed a handful of times. The chain links TRBV19 to TRBJ2-7, with D hard to call. The germline V gene encodes CDR1 LNHDA and CDR2 SQIVND (reference sequence). CDR3 length equals 13 residues. The ends were cut back, 3 bases at V and 1 base at J, with 7 bases in the middle. CDR3 sequence (DNA): TGTGCCAGTAGTATGGGCAGTTCCTACGAGCAGTACTTC. This codes for CASSMGSSYEQYF.

This rearrangement joins TRBV7-2 to TRBJ2-4, with TRBD1 matching 9 bases. Germline CDR1 is SGHTA and CDR2 is FQGNSA. V was clipped by 2 bases and J by 3 bases; unmatched bases: 5. This CDR3 spans 16 amino acids. In DNA form, the CDR3 reads TGTGCCAGCAGCTTAACAGGGGGCGCGGGCAAAAACATTCAGTACTTC. It translates to CASSLTGGAGKNIQYF.

This rearrangement joins TRBV19 to TRBJ2-2; 7 bases align to TRBD2. The trim removed 5 bases at V and 4 bases at J, leaving 7 bases unmatched. The CDR3 sequence is 15 residues long. Germline V gene sequence: CDR1 LNHDA, CDR2 SQIVND (reference sequence). The CDR3: CASSFPGGGTGELFF. The CDR3 DNA follows: TGTGCCAGTAGTTTCCCGGGGGGTGGCACCGGGGAGCTGTTTTTT.

The rearrangement links TRBV7-9 to TRBJ2-2, with 11 bases fitting TRBD1. CDR1 SEHNR and CDR2 FQNEAQ come from the germline V gene (reference sequence). The CDR3 runs 14 residues. V gave up 7 bases and J gave up 6 bases; unmatched junction bases: 4. CDR3 sequence: CASIGTGGAGELFF. In DNA form, the CDR3 reads TGTGCCAGCATCGGGACAGGGGGAGCCGGGGAGCTGTTTTTT.

This sequence joins TRBV7-6 and TRBJ2-5; 8 bases map to TRBD2. CDR1 is SGHVS and CDR2 is FNYEAQ in the germline V gene. CDR3 size: 16 residues. Losses at the gene ends were 2 bases for V and 3 bases for J; bases not matched to a gene: 8. CDR3 residues: CASSLRPYSGEETQYF. The CDR3 DNA follows: TGTGCCAGCAGCTTACGCCCCTATAGCGGGGAAGAGACCCAGTACTTC. Based on the CDR3 plus reference TRBV7-6 and TRBJ2-5, the full variable domain is GAGVSQSPRYKVTKRGQDVALRCDPISGHVSLYWYRQALGQGPEFLTYFNYEAQQDKSGLPNDRFSAERPEGSISTLTIQRTEQRDSAMYRCASSLRPYSGEETQYFGPGTRLLVL.

The rearrangement links TRBV9 to TRBJ1-4; TRBD1 agrees at 8 bases. J gave up 5 bases and V 0 bases, and 6 bases lay outside the gene matches. This CDR3 has 16 residues. Germline V gene lookup returns CDR1 SGDLS and CDR2 YYNGEE. The CDR3 here is CASSVGRTGGNEKLFF. The CDR3 DNA sequence: TGTGCCAGCAGCGTAGGAAGAACAGGGGGGAATGAAAAACTGTTTTTT.

The rearrangement uses TRBV6-4 and TRBJ2-2, with 9 positions matching TRBD1. Germline trimming cut 5 bases from V and 7 bases from J; bases unmatched to any gene: 8. Looked up from germline, CDR1 is MRHNA and CDR2 is SNTAGT. This CDR3 region has 15 residues. For the CDR3, the DNA is TGTGCCAGCAGTCCCAACAGGGGGCGGATCGGGGAGCTGTTTTTT. Its protein is CASSPNRGRIGELFF.

The CDR3 DNA reads TGTGCCAGCGACCATTTAGGGGCAGATACGCAGTATTTT. As protein: CASDHLGADTQYF. The chain has TRBV6-1 and TRBJ2-3; TRBD1 is a possible D gene (5 bases). With 8 bases removed from V and 4 bases from J, the gap between germline ends came to 13 bases. Germline V CDR1 and CDR2: MNHNS, SASEGT. There are 13 residues in the CDR3.

This clone was seen just once. The chain recombines TRBV15 with TRBJ2-5; 8 bases are a match to TRBD1. The J call is in doubt because the DNA end fits TRBJ2-7 better. Germline V CDR1 and CDR2: LNHNV, YYDKDF (reference sequence). CDR3 length equals 15 residues. CDR3 in DNA: TGTGCCACCAGCACCCGGACAGGGCCCCTCGGCGAGCAGTACTTC. Its protein product is CATSTRTGPLGEQYF.

The chain carries TRBV19 and TRBJ1-4; D is undetermined. Germline V gene data show CDR1 as LNHDA and CDR2 as SQIVND (reference sequence). CDR3 length equals 11 residues. V lost 5 bases to trimming and J lost 4 bases, with 2 bases between them. The CDR3 loop reads CASSHNEKLFF. The DNA of the CDR3 is TGTGCCAGTAGTCATAATGAAAAACTGTTTTTT.

The chain joins TRBV19 to TRBJ1-1, with 11 positions matching TRBD1. The V and J ends lost 2 bases and 10 bases, in that order; junction bases with no gene match: 3. Germline V gives CDR1 LNHDA, CDR2 SQIVND (reference sequence). The CDR3 has 13 residues. The DNA for the CDR3 is TGTGCCAGTAGTATAAGGGACAGGGGGGCAGCTTTCTTT. It codes for CASSIRDRGAAFF.

The chain joins TRBV6-5 to TRBJ1-3, with TRBD1 as a possible D gene (6 bases). V was trimmed by 0 bases and J by 2 bases, leaving 8 bases between them. The CDR3 totals 15 residues. The germline V gene has CDR1 MNHEY and CDR2 SVGAGI. The CDR3 bases are TGTGCCAGCAGTTACTCAGGGGGTGCTGGAAACACCATATATTTT. This gives the protein CASSYSGGAGNTIYF.

The J gene is TRBJ1-4, the V gene TRBV25-1; a possible D gene is TRBD1 (6 bases). Looked up from germline, CDR1 is MGHDK and CDR2 is SYGVNS. V lost 1 base to trimming and J lost 5 bases, with 8 bases between them. The CDR3 consists of 14 residues. Here the CDR3 DNA reads TGTGCCAGCAGTGAATTTACAGGGAATGAAAAACTGTTTTTT. This translates into CASSEFTGNEKLFF.

The V gene is TRBV12-5, the J gene TRBJ1-2, with D perhaps TRBD1 (5 bases). Germline V gene sequence: CDR1 LGHNT, CDR2 FRNRAP. The V and J ends lost 0 bases and 12 bases respectively, with 11 bases between them. This CDR3 comprises 12 residues. The chain's CDR3 is CASGLVQAANTF. The CDR3, as DNA: TGTGCTAGTGGTTTGGTACAGGCAGCCAACACCTTC.